This entry lists 5 T cell receptor beta chains sequenced from one sample in a study of control samples from healthy donors and cancer patients (TCRdb year 2020). The library was made by the immunoSEQ multiplex PCR assay. As stored in TCRdb, this immuneACCESS dataset retains in-frame rearrangements with V and J assigned. A fraction of the clones does not appear; measured against another copy, unresolved V genes explain less than half of the discrepancy, and the remainder lacks a known reason. The sample records about 120,000 clones, approximately 90% of which are singletons. The top ten constitute around 3.5% of the sample. The sequenced sample was PBMCs. The receptors originated from a woman aged 60-75 years with lung cancer.

CDR3 amino acids: CAISESAETGYGYTF. In DNA, the CDR3 is TGTGCCATCAGTGAGTCGGCAGAGACGGGATATGGCTACACCTTC. V and J are TRBV10-3 and TRBJ1-2; D is unresolved. This CDR3 is 15 amino acids long. Germline V CDR1 and CDR2: ENHRY, SYGVKD. The V gene lost 0 bases and the J gene lost 5 bases, with 13 bases spanning the gap.

This chain links TRBV24-1 with TRBJ2-5; the match to TRBD1 covers 7 bases. CDR3 length: 16 amino acids. With 4 bases clipped from V and 4 bases from J, the junction kept 11 bases outside the gene matches. Germline V lookup: CDR1 KGHDR, CDR2 SFDVKD. This CDR3 reads CATSEAPHRGRETQYF. CDR3 coding DNA: TGTGCCACCAGTGAGGCTCCGCACAGGGGTCGAGAGACCCAGTACTTC.

CDR3 nucleotide sequence: TGTGCCAGCAGCTCCGACCGGCGTACCGGGGAGCTGTTTTTT. This gives the protein CASSSDRRTGELFF. The chain employs TRBV5-8 and TRBJ2-2; D unclear. This CDR3 has 14 amino acids. V lost 3 bases and J lost 5, with 11 bases in between. Germline loops: CDR1 SGHTS, CDR2 YDEGEE.

The V gene is TRBV4-1, the J gene TRBJ2-7; 8 nucleotides align to TRBD2. Germline CDR1 is MGHRA and CDR2 is YSYEKL. The CDR3 has 15 residues. Trimming at V came to 0 bases and at J to 2 bases, leaving 3 bases not matched to a gene. The CDR3 coding sequence is TGCGCCAGCAGCCAAGACCGGGGGGGTACCTACGAGCAGTACTTC. This translates into CASSQDRGGTYEQYF.

This clone was picked up one time. CDR3 sequence (DNA): TGTGCCAGTAGTAGACAGGGAAATCAGCCCCAGCATTTT. Translated: CASSRQGNQPQHF. The gene calls are TRBV19 and TRBJ1-5; TRBD1 aligns across 7 bases. The CDR3 has 13 amino acids. Germline V gene lookup returns CDR1 LNHDA and CDR2 SQIVND (reference sequence). Trimming cost V 4 bases and J 4 bases; bases outside gene matches: 1. The full variable domain, completed using reference TRBV19 and TRBJ1-5, is DGGITQSPKYLFRKEGQNVTLSCEQNLNHDAMYWYRQDPGQGLRLIYYSQIVNDFQKGDIAEGYSVSREKKESFPLTVTSAQKNPTAFYLCASSRQGNQPQHFGDGTRLSIL.